What follows describes a single T cell receptor (beta chain). Its target is not known. This sample was included in a study of CD8 T cell repertoires and HIV-1 epitope variants. Turning to the study itself: Each of Twenty-five Gag and Nef epitope peptides stimulated a separate culture. T cells were cultured for nine to ten days with cytokines added on days 3 and 7. The baseline condition was 1M T cells left uncultured. Controls included no peptide, Ebola AY9 epitope, and a CMV, EBV, flu pool.

V dropped 5 bases and J dropped 1; count of bases not matched to a gene: 8. This CDR3 comprises 17 residues. Germline-derived CDR1 and CDR2 are SEHNR and FQNEAQ (reference sequence). Measured with immunoSEQ multiplex PCR; TCRdb has only the in-frame clones, and not every one. The top ten hold roughly 46% of the sample, which has almost 6,000 clones, approximately 70% seen once. The source material was cultured CD8+ T cells derived from PBMCs. The sequence was collected from a male donor with HIV. The chain has TRBV7-9 and TRBJ1-4, with 9 bases lining up with TRBD1. The CDR3: CASSPGTGIVTNEKLFF. CDR3 nucleotides: TGTGCCAGCAGCCCCGGGACAGGGATCGTAACTAATGAAAAACTGTTTTTT.